This T cell receptor beta chain is from a study of regulatory T cells in long-lasting Graves disease. HTBI primers from iRepertoire and Arm-PCR of CDR3 regions yielded the TCR beta libraries. TCRdb reprocessed the multiplex PCR reads with MiXCR, giving one entry per CDR3 protein. The repertoire holds approximately 460,000 distinct CDR3 sequences, with less than 20% as singletons. Time point noted: newly diagnosed GD, antithyroid drugs for less than 3 months. PBMCs provided the RNA from which the TCR library was made. Germline CDR1 is GTSNPN and CDR2 is SVGIG (reference sequence). The length of the CDR3 is 10 residues. Trimming removed 1 base at V and 12 bases at J, with 7 bases between. The data were also submitted as part of a second study, on T cells in Graves' hyperthyroidism and ophthalmopathy. As that study records: Clinicians diagnosed patients from clinical symptoms, serum thyroxine and TRAb, thyroid ultrasound and orbital computed tomography.

Material: peripheral blood mononuclear cells (PBMCs), obtained at new diagnosis, from a patient treated with antithyroid drugs. This rearrangement joins TRBV30 to TRBJ2-1, with no clear D. This TCR came from a woman aged 25 to 39 with Graves disease. In nucleotides, the CDR3 is TGTGCCTGGAGTGGGGGAACGCAGTTCTTC. It specifies CAWSGGTQFF.